This TCR beta chain was profiled in a study of cytomegalovirus exposure and HLA in healthy donors. Both 60 Vbeta primers and 13 Jbeta primers went into the PCR. Data came from immunoSEQ multiplex PCR; TCRdb stores just in-frame clones and leaves some out. The sample lists approximately 150,000 clones; under 85% were seen once. The V segment lost 6 bases and the J segment 7 bases; nucleotides outside the gene matches: 12. This CDR3 is 16 amino acids long. The germline V gene has CDR1 SGHTA and CDR2 FQGNSA. This chain uses TRBV7-2 with TRBJ2-1, with 10 positions matching TRBD2. The clonotype originates from a woman aged 25 to 45 in good health and CMV-seronegative. The sample taken for sequencing was PBMCs. CDR3 DNA: TGTGCCAGCAGGGCCTCAGCGGGAGGGCCAGGGAATGAGCAGTTCTTC. Residues: CASRASAGGPGNEQFF.